Below are 32 T cell receptor beta chains sequenced from a single sample in a study of OX40 agonist ivuxolimab in advanced cancers. Measured with immunoSEQ multiplex PCR; TCRdb has only the in-frame clones, and not every one. The sample comprises about 61,000 clones, around 82% of which are singletons, and 0.4% to 0.55% rests with the top ten. The material was CD4+ or CD8+ T cells sorted from blood, obtained in a trial of the OX40 agonist ivuxolimab. The receptors originated from an adult with an advanced solid tumor such as melanoma, head and neck, liver or kidney cancer.

The chain couples TRBV6-6 to TRBJ2-5, with 11 bases lining up with TRBD2. Germline V CDR1 and CDR2: MNHNY, SVGAGI (reference sequence). The CDR3 runs 15 residues. After removal of 6 bases from V and 5 bases from J, the junction contained 8 bases not matched to a gene. This CDR3 is CASRELAGAPETQYF. The CDR3 DNA follows: TGTGCCAGCAGAGAACTAGCGGGAGCCCCGGAGACCCAGTACTTC.

The chain employs TRBV9 and TRBJ2-3; D tentatively reads TRBD1 or TRBD2 (5 bases each). Trimming cost V 0 bases and J 4 bases, with 12 bases left between them. Germline lookup yields CDR1 SGDLS and CDR2 YYNGEE. The CDR3 sequence is 15 residues long. The CDR3: CASSVGGSWADTQYF. CDR3 coding DNA: TGTGCCAGCAGCGTAGGGGGGAGTTGGGCAGATACGCAGTATTTT.

This clone turned up a few times. This chain connects TRBV14 to TRBJ2-3, with D possibly being TRBD2 (6 bases). CDR1 and CDR2 from the germline V gene are SGHDN and FVKESK. V dropped 3 bases and J dropped 4 bases, with 14 bases sitting between them. The CDR3 sequence is 15 residues long. CDR3 loop: CASSQTRLDSDTQYF. The CDR3 DNA reads as TGTGCCAGCAGCCAGACCAGACTAGATTCAGATACGCAGTATTTT. The full variable domain, rest sourced from reference TRBV14 and TRBJ2-3, is EAGVTQFPSHSVIEKGQTVTLRCDPISGHDNLYWYRRVMGKEIKFLLHFVKESKQDESGMPNNRFLAERTGGTYSTLKVQPAELEDSGVYFCASSQTRLDSDTQYFGPGTRLTVL.

The V gene is TRBV2, the J gene TRBJ2-1; 7 bases align to TRBD2. Germline CDR1 and CDR2: SNHLY and FYNNEI. This CDR3 contains 13 residues. V lost 7 bases to trimming and J lost 5 bases; unmatched junction nucleotides: 5. The CDR3 sequence: CASTGRVHNEQFF. The CDR3, as DNA: TGTGCCAGCACTGGGAGGGTCCACAATGAGCAGTTCTTC.

DNA for the CDR3: TGCGCCAGCAGCCAATCCGTCACCAGGGGGCCCCAGCCCCAGCATTTT. This encodes CASSQSVTRGPQPQHF. The chain links TRBV4-1 to TRBJ1-5; 8 nucleotides align to TRBD1. Looked up from germline, CDR1 is MGHRA and CDR2 is YSYEKL. The CDR3 runs 16 residues. With 2 bases clipped from V and 7 bases from J, the junction kept 10 bases outside the gene matches.

This clone was seen a handful of times. Compared with germline, one end of the junction differs, possibly owing to a read error. This chain joins TRBV5-1 and TRBJ2-7; no clear D gene. This CDR3 is 12 amino acids long. CDR1 and CDR2 (germline): SGHRS, YFSETQ. CDR3 residues: CASSLPSDEQYF. CDR3 sequence (DNA): TGCGCCAGCAGCCTACCCTCCGACGAGCAGTACTTC.

This clone was detected only a few times. This chain links TRBV11-2 with TRBJ2-7, with a weak D call TRBD2 (7 bases). Germline V gene data show CDR1 as SGHAT and CDR2 as FQNNGV. The CDR3 contains 15 residues. Deletions cut 5 bases from V and 3 bases from J, with 17 bases between. CDR3 loop: CASSPSGRGGYEQYF. CDR3 nucleotide sequence: TGTGCCAGCAGCCCATCAGGAAGGGGGGGCTACGAGCAGTACTTC.

For this clone: At the DNA level, this CDR3 is encoded by other sequences in the same sample as well. The chain recombines TRBV20-1 with TRBJ2-3; D assignment may be TRBD1 or TRBD2 (5 bases each). CDR3 length equals 10 residues. V dropped 6 bases and J dropped 6 bases, with 7 bases sitting between them. Germline-derived CDR1 and CDR2 are DFQATT and SNEGSKA (reference sequence). The CDR3 DNA reads as TGCAGTGCCGGGACCGATACGCAGTATTTT. Protein product: CSAGTDTQYF.

This chain uses TRBV11-3 with TRBJ1-1; no firm D call. Germline V gene sequence: CDR1 SGHNT, CDR2 YENEEA. The CDR3 loop spans 13 amino acids. V was shortened by 5 bases and J by 1 base, with 8 bases between the two germline ends. CDR3 in amino acids: CASSVSWNTEAFF. The CDR3 DNA reads TGTGCCAGCAGCGTGAGCTGGAACACTGAAGCTTTCTTT. The variable domain in full, completed from reference TRBV11-3 and TRBJ1-1, reads EAGVVQSPRYKIIEKKQPVAFWCNPISGHNTLYWYLQNLGQGPELLIRYENEEAVDDSQLPKDRFSAERLKGVDSTLKIQPAELGDSAVYLCASSVSWNTEAFFGQGTRLTVV.

This clone came up once. The V call is TRBV10-3, the J call TRBJ1-4; unclear D gene. Trimming pared 10 bases from V and 4 bases from J, leaving 16 bases between. This CDR3 is 14 amino acids long. Germline V gives CDR1 ENHRY, CDR2 SYGVKD. As DNA, the CDR3 is TGTGCCACCCAATCTACGGATATTAATGAAAAACTGTTTTTT. Its protein product is CATQSTDINEKLFF.

The chain couples TRBV4-2 to TRBJ2-1; the match to TRBD1 covers 8 bases. With 4 bases clipped from V and 9 bases from J, the junction kept 11 bases outside the gene matches. CDR1 and CDR2 (germline): LGHNA, YNFKEQ. There are 15 residues in the CDR3. The CDR3 sequence is CASSPTGDPVVEQFF. The CDR3 DNA reads TGTGCCAGCAGCCCGACAGGGGATCCGGTAGTTGAGCAGTTCTTC.

The chain is built from TRBV18 and TRBJ2-5; 7 bases agree with TRBD2. TRBJ2-7 matches the DNA end more closely, so the J call is doubtful. Germline values: CDR1 KGHSH, CDR2 LQKENI. The CDR3 consists of 16 residues. The CDR3 DNA is TGTGCCAGCTCACCTCCATTAGCGGGTCCTTCCTACGAGCAGTACTTC. Protein sequence: CASSPPLAGPSYEQYF.

The gene calls are TRBV19 and TRBJ1-1; weak D call: TRBD1 (6 bases). Trimming took 6 bases from V and 6 from J, leaving 17 bases between them. This CDR3 is built from 14 residues. Germline assignment: CDR1 LNHDA and CDR2 SQIVND (reference sequence). CDR3 nucleotide sequence: TGTGCCAGTAGGGAACAGGGAGGGTTCGCTGAAGCTTTCTTT. Protein sequence: CASREQGGFAEAFF.

Turning to this clone: In the same sample, other DNA sequences code for this CDR3. The CDR3 DNA follows: TGTGCCAGCAGCTTACAGGGGGAGAACTATGGCTACACCTTC. It translates to CASSLQGENYGYTF. This chain joins TRBV7-9 and TRBJ1-2; 7 bases are a match to TRBD1. The V gene's germline CDR1 is SEHNR and CDR2 FQNEAQ (reference sequence). V trimming: 2 bases; J trimming: 2 bases; junction bases outside the gene matches: 2. This CDR3 spans 14 amino acids. Drawing the rest from reference TRBV7-9 and TRBJ1-2, the complete variable domain is DTGVSQNPRHKITKRGQNVTFRCDPISEHNRLYWYRQTLGQGPEFLTYFQNEAQLEKSRLLSDRFSAERPKGSFSTLEIQRTEQGDSAMYLCASSLQGENYGYTFGSGTRLTVV.

The V and J genes are TRBV15 and TRBJ2-7; D may be TRBD1 or TRBD2 (5 bases each). CDR3 length: 15 amino acids. Germline V CDR1 and CDR2: LNHNV, YYDKDF (reference sequence). V was shortened by 0 bases and J by 1 base, with 10 bases between the two germline ends. The CDR3 DNA sequence: TGTGCCACCAGCAGAGATCGGGGCTATTCCTACGAGCAGTACTTC. Translation: CATSRDRGYSYEQYF.

The chain recombines TRBV19 with TRBJ2-3, with a weak D call TRBD2 (6 bases). The germline CDR1 and CDR2 sequences are LNHDA and SQIVND (reference sequence). CDR3 length equals 15 residues. V was shortened by 0 bases and J by 9 bases, with 16 bases between the two germline ends. The CDR3 spells CASSIDLITGETQYF. DNA for the CDR3: TGTGCCAGTAGTATAGACCTGATAACGGGAGAGACGCAGTATTTT.

V is TRBV18 and J is TRBJ2-1; TRBD2 matches 11 bases. The CDR3 is 17 residues long. Germline V gene data show CDR1 as KGHSH and CDR2 as LQKENI. Trimming removed 0 bases from V and 7 bases from J; junction bases left unmatched: 8. CDR3 amino acids: CASSPPSLAGGKNEQFF. As DNA, the CDR3 is TGTGCCAGCTCACCACCGTCCCTAGCGGGAGGAAAAAATGAGCAGTTCTTC. Full variable domain (remainder filled in from reference TRBV18 and TRBJ2-1): NAGVMQNPRHLVRRRGQEARLRCSPMKGHSHVYWYRQLPEEGLKFMVYLQKENIIDESGMPKERFSAEFPKEGPSILRIQQVVRGDSAAYFCASSPPSLAGGKNEQFFGPGTRLTVL.

This sequence joins TRBV5-1 and TRBJ2-3, with D possibly matching TRBD2 (6 bases). CDR1 and CDR2 from the germline V gene are SGHRS and YFSETQ. CDR3 length equals 14 residues. Trimming removed 0 bases at V and 6 bases at J, with 11 bases between. CDR3 protein: CASSLATDYDTQYF. The DNA of the CDR3 is TGCGCCAGCAGCTTGGCCACGGACTATGATACGCAGTATTTT. Using reference TRBV5-1 and TRBJ2-3 for the parts outside the CDR3, the full variable domain is KAGVTQTPRYLIKTRGQQVTLSCSPISGHRSVSWYQQTPGQGLQFLFEYFSETQRNKGNFPGRFSGRQFSNSRSEMNVSTLELGDSALYLCASSLATDYDTQYFGPGTRLTVL.

This clone was counted between two and nine times. V is TRBV6-1 and J is TRBJ2-3, with 11 bases fitting TRBD2. CDR3 length: 14 amino acids. J lost 5 bases, V lost 5 bases, and 3 bases had no gene match. Germline V gene sequence: CDR1 MNHNS, CDR2 SASEGT. This CDR3 is CASSSGTSGDTQYF. DNA of the CDR3: TGTGCCAGCAGTTCCGGGACTAGCGGAGATACGCAGTATTTT.

The rearrangement uses TRBV2 and TRBJ2-5; D might be TRBD2 (5 bases). This CDR3 is 12 amino acids long. In germline, CDR1 is SNHLY, CDR2 FYNNEI. With 8 bases removed from V and 7 bases from J, the gap between germline ends came to 14 bases. The CDR3 DNA reads TGTGCCAGCCAGTCCCTCGAGGGGACCCAGTACTTC. Translating gives CASQSLEGTQYF.

The V gene is TRBV4-3, the J gene TRBJ1-2; 8 nucleotides align to TRBD1. Looked up from germline, CDR1 is LGHNA and CDR2 is YSLEER. The CDR3 covers 15 residues. The V and J ends lost 1 base and 8 bases, in that order; junction bases with no gene match: 9. The CDR3 loop reads CASSQVFGTGGGYTF. DNA for the CDR3: TGCGCCAGCAGCCAAGTGTTCGGGACAGGAGGCGGCTACACCTTC.

This clone was counted a few times. The rearrangement joins TRBV5-8 to TRBJ2-1; 10 bases are a match to TRBD2. V trimming: 5 bases; J trimming: 5 bases; junction bases outside the gene matches: 13. Germline V gene lookup returns CDR1 SGHTS and CDR2 YDEGEE. The CDR3 consists of 17 residues. CDR3 in DNA: TGTGCCAGCAGTTTTGCAGACAGCGGGAGGGGAGACAATGAGCAGTTCTTC. It specifies CASSFADSGRGDNEQFF.

The V gene is TRBV6-1, the J gene TRBJ2-1, with D hard to call. Germline-derived CDR1 and CDR2 are MNHNS and SASEGT. The V and J ends lost 7 bases and 4 bases respectively, with 17 bases between them. The CDR3 sequence is 15 residues long. The CDR3 sequence: CASTKPYARYNEQFF. CDR3 bases: TGTGCCAGCACGAAGCCCTACGCCCGTTACAATGAGCAGTTCTTC.

This chain links TRBV27 with TRBJ2-5; D is possibly TRBD1 (5 bases). Germline V lookup: CDR1 MNHEY, CDR2 SMNVEV (reference sequence). This CDR3 contains 14 residues. V shed 8 bases and J shed 4 bases, with 17 bases lying between them. The CDR3 bases are TGTGCCAGCGCCCCCACAGGTTTTACAGAGACCCAGTACTTC. This sequence encodes CASAPTGFTETQYF.

The chain carries TRBV5-1 and TRBJ1-4; TRBD1 aligns across 12 bases. The CDR3 runs to 14 residues. After removal of 4 bases from V and 8 bases from J, the junction contained 3 bases not matched to a gene. Germline V lookup: CDR1 SGHRS, CDR2 YFSETQ. The DNA for the CDR3 is TGCGCCAGCAGCGGGACAGGGGGCGAGGAAAAACTGTTTTTT. Protein product: CASSGTGGEEKLFF.

The chain has TRBV11-3 and TRBJ2-1; the match to TRBD2 covers 10 bases. CDR1 and CDR2 from the germline V gene are SGHNT and YENEEA. This CDR3 is 14 amino acids long. V lost 4 bases to trimming and J lost 5 bases; unmatched junction nucleotides: 2. The CDR3 sequence is CASSSLAGDNEQFF. The CDR3 nucleotides read TGTGCCAGCAGCTCTCTAGCGGGGGACAATGAGCAGTTCTTC. Full variable domain (rest looked up from reference TRBV11-3 and TRBJ2-1): EAGVVQSPRYKIIEKKQPVAFWCNPISGHNTLYWYLQNLGQGPELLIRYENEEAVDDSQLPKDRFSAERLKGVDSTLKIQPAELGDSAVYLCASSSLAGDNEQFFGPGTRLTVL.

The chain employs TRBV19 and TRBJ2-7; D is perhaps TRBD1 (6 bases). This CDR3 contains 15 residues. V shed 3 bases and J shed 4 bases, with 16 bases lying between them. Germline CDR1 LNHDA, CDR2 SQIVND (reference sequence). In nucleotides, the CDR3 is TGTGCCAGTAGTATGTCTGGCCAGGGGAAATACGAGCAGTACTTC. It encodes CASSMSGQGKYEQYF.

The rearrangement links TRBV30 to TRBJ1-2, with D hard to call. In germline, CDR1 is GTSNPN, CDR2 SVGIG (reference sequence). Trimming pared 0 bases from V and 0 bases from J, leaving 11 bases between. CDR3 length equals 15 residues. CDR3 protein: CAWSVKGAANYGYTF. The CDR3 DNA reads TGTGCCTGGAGTGTTAAAGGAGCAGCTAACTATGGCTACACCTTC.

The chain combines TRBV5-1 with TRBJ2-7; a weak D match, TRBD2 (5 bases). The CDR3 length is 13 residues. Deletions cut 2 bases from V and 2 bases from J, with 8 bases between. Germline CDR1 is SGHRS and CDR2 is YFSETQ. The CDR3 spells CASSLLGTYEQYF. The DNA of the CDR3 is TGCGCCAGCAGCTTACTAGGGACCTACGAGCAGTACTTC. The full variable domain, rest sourced from reference TRBV5-1 and TRBJ2-7, is KAGVTQTPRYLIKTRGQQVTLSCSPISGHRSVSWYQQTPGQGLQFLFEYFSETQRNKGNFPGRFSGRQFSNSRSEMNVSTLELGDSALYLCASSLLGTYEQYFGPGTRLTVT.

The chain employs TRBV5-1 and TRBJ2-2; 7 bases fit TRBD1. V was pared by 7 bases and J by 7 bases, with 16 bases of the junction left unmatched. The CDR3 contains 16 residues. CDR1 is SGHRS and CDR2 is YFSETQ in the germline V gene. The CDR3 loop is CASAYNRDRGVGELFF. The CDR3 DNA reads TGCGCCAGCGCGTACAACCGGGACAGAGGCGTCGGGGAGCTGTTTTTT.

V usage is TRBV5-1 and J usage is TRBJ2-1, with D perhaps TRBD1 (5 bases). This CDR3 has 15 residues. Germline V gene sequence: CDR1 SGHRS, CDR2 YFSETQ. The ends were cut back, 0 bases at V and 6 bases at J, with 13 bases in the middle. Here the CDR3 reads CASSLDPDNPNEQFF. For the CDR3, the DNA is TGCGCCAGCAGCTTGGATCCGGACAACCCCAATGAGCAGTTCTTC.

Details on this clone: An end of the junction differs from the germline gene, which may be a read error. This chain links TRBV7-2 with TRBJ2-1; D remains ambiguous. Germline V gives CDR1 SGHTA, CDR2 FQGNSA. There are 12 residues in the CDR3. CDR3 loop: CASSLDQAPQLF. DNA of the CDR3: TGTGCCAGCAGCTTAGACCAGGCCCCCCAGCTCTTC.